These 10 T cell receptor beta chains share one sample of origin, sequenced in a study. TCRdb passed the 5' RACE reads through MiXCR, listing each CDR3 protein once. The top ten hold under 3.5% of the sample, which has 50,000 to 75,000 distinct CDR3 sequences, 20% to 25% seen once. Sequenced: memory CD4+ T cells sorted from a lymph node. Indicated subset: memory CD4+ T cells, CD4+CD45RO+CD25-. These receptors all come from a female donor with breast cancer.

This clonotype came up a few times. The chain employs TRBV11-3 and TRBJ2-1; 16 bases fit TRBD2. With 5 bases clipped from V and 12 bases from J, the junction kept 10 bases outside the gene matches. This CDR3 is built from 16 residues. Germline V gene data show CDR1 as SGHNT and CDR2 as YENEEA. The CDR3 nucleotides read TGTGCCAGCAGCATGGGACTAGCGGGGGGGCGGTCAAGGCAGTTCTTC. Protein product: CASSMGLAGGRSRQFF.

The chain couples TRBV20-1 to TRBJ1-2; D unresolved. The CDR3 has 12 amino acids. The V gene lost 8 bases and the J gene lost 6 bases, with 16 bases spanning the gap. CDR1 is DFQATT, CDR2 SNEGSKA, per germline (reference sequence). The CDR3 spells CSSYSQSDGYTF. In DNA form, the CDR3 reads TGCAGTTCATACTCACAGAGTGATGGCTACACCTTC.

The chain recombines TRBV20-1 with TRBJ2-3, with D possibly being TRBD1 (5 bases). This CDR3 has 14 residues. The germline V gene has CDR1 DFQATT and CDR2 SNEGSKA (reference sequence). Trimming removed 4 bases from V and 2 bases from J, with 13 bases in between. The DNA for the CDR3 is TGCAGTGCTATGGGGCCGCGTATCACAGATACGCAGTATTTT. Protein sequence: CSAMGPRITDTQYF.

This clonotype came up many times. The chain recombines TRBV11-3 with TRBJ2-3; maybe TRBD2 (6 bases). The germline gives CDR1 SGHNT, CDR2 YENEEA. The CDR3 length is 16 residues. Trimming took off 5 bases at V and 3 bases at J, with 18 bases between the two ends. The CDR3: CASSPLGGVQTDTQYF. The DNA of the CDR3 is TGTGCCAGCAGCCCCCTGGGCGGGGTACAGACAGATACGCAGTATTTT.

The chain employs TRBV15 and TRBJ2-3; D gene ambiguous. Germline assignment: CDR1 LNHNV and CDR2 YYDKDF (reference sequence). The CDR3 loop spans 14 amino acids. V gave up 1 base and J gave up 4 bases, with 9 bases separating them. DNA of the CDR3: TGTGCCACCAGCAGAGGTGCGCGAGCAGATACGCAGTATTTT. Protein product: CATSRGARADTQYF.

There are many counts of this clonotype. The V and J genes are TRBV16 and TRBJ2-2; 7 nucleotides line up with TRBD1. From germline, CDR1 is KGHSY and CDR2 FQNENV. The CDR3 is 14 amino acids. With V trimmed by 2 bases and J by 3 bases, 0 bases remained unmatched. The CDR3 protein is CASSQDRDTGELFF. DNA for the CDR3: TGTGCCAGCAGCCAAGACAGGGACACCGGGGAGCTGTTTTTT.

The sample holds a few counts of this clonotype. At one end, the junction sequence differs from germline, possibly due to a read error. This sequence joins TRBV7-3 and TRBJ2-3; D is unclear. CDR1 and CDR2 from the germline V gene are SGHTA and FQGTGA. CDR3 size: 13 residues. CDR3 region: CAGSPYITDTQYF. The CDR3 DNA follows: TGTGCCGGCAGCCCGTATATCACAGATACGCAGTATTTT.

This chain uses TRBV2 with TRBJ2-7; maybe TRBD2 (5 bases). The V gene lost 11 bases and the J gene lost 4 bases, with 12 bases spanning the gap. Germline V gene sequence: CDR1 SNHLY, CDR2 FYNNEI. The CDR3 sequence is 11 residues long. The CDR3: CAGGLSYEQYF. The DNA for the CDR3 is TGTGCCGGCGGGCTCAGTTACGAGCAGTACTTC. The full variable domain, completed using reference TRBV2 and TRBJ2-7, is EPEVTQTPSHQVTQMGQEVILRCVPISNHLYFYWYRQILGQKVEFLVSFYNNEISEKSEIFDDQFSVERPDGSNFTLKIRSTKLEDSAMYFCAGGLSYEQYFGPGTRLTVT.

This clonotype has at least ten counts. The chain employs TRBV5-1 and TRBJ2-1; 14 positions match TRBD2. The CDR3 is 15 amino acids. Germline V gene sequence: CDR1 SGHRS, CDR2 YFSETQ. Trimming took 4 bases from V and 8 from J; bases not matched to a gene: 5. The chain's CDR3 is CASSPTSGRVDEQFF. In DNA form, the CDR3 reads TGCGCCAGCAGCCCGACTAGCGGGAGGGTGGATGAGCAGTTCTTC.

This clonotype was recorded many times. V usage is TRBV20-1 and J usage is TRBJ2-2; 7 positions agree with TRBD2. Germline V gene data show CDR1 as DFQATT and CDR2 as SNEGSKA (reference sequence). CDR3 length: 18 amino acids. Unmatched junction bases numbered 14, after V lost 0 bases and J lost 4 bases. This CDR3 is CSARDGPGGRSGTGELFF. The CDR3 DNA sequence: TGCAGTGCTAGAGATGGCCCCGGGGGGAGAAGTGGCACCGGGGAGCTGTTTTTT.